Described below is a single TCR beta chain sequence and its context. Being one base from a much bigger clone, this may be a read error. Likely a read error: the CDR3 ends without its conserved phenylalanine or tryptophan. TCRdb ran MiXCR on the PCR reads and lists one entry per CDR3 protein. The table records 85,000 to 120,000 distinct CDR3 sequences, about 35% of them present only once. Using 10%, 30% or 50% RNA, naive CD8 libraries were derived from about 20,000 to 1,000,000 sorted cells. A CD8+CD4-CCR7+CD45RA+ gate was used to sort naive CD8 T cells. The CDR3 totals 13 residues. The V end was cut by 8 bases, the J end by 4 bases, with 14 bases between. The entry originates in a study of molecular identifiers for immune sequencing clone quantification. Study information: Replicate runs used RNA from roughly 20,000 or 100,000 naive CD8 cells, which was split five ways into aliquots, and four of those aliquots were then sequenced.

This TCR was sampled from a human donor in good health. Some libraries in this study had Jurkat cell RNA spiked in. J is TRBJ1-1 and V is TRBV12-3 or TRBV12-4; D ambiguous. The sample was naive CD8+ T cells from blood, with Jurkat cell RNA spiked in. This sample's subset: FACS-sorted CD8+CD4-CCR7+CD45RA+ naive T cells. DNA for the CDR3: TGTGCCAGCGGTGAATGGATGGGCACTGAAGCTTTCATT. Amino acids: CASGEWMGTEAFI.